This entry describes one T cell receptor beta chain. The CDR3 carries no conserved terminal phenylalanine or tryptophan, so it likely arises from a read error. This entry belongs to a study of tumor-infiltrating lymphocytes in primary liver carcinoma. The germline gives CDR1 SGHAT, CDR2 FQNNGV. CDR3 length: 17 amino acids. TCR beta cDNA was prepared out of about 530 ng total RNA by means of a constant-region primer. Modified slightly, ARM-PCR produced TCR beta libraries over three nested multiplex PCR rounds. TRBV1-TRBV30 forward primers paired with a C-beta reverse primer drove the first two PCR rounds, around 10 cycles each. TCRdb re-called the multiplex PCR reads through MiXCR, storing one row per CDR3 protein. The table shows approximately 330,000 distinct CDR3 sequences, with approximately 65% occurring only once. The source of the blood RNA was unsorted whole blood, and germline DNA was extracted as well.

The material sequenced was peripheral blood. The genes are TRBV11-2 and TRBJ2-5; TRBD2 matches 10 bases. The TCR sequence derives from a man aged 35-49 years with primary liver carcinoma and hepatitis B virus infection. CDR3 nucleotide sequence: TGTGCTAGCAGCGAGGGGCTAGCGGGAGTTTACCAAGAGACCCAGTACTCC. Translating it yields CASSEGLAGVYQETQYS.